These 25 T cell receptor beta chains originate from one sample sequenced in a study of T cell responses to AZD1222 COVID-19 vaccine. Measured with immunoSEQ multiplex PCR; TCRdb has only the in-frame clones, and not every one. The sample consists of more than 140,000 clones, 88% of them appearing once. Sample: peripheral blood, taken on day 0 of MenACWY control vaccination. The receptors here all came from an adult in good health.

V and J are TRBV4-3 and TRBJ1-1; tentative D call: TRBD1 (6 bases). CDR1 and CDR2 (germline): LGHNA, YSLEER. V dropped 2 bases and J dropped 5 bases, with 15 bases sitting between them. The CDR3 covers 15 residues. The CDR3 sequence is CASSQSRGAGTEAFF. In DNA form, the CDR3 reads TGCGCCAGCAGCCAAAGCAGGGGAGCGGGGACTGAAGCTTTCTTT.

This clone was recorded once. Within the sample, other DNA sequences also encode this same CDR3. V and J are TRBV7-3 and TRBJ1-1, with TRBD1 as a possible D gene (5 bases). V was pared by 0 bases and J by 1 base, with 6 bases between. The CDR3 has 14 amino acids. Germline V gene data show CDR1 as SGHTA and CDR2 as FQGTGA. The CDR3 region has the DNA TGTGCCAGCAGCTTAACTGGGGGGAACACTGAAGCTTTCTTT. Translation: CASSLTGGNTEAFF.

The chain joins TRBV11-2 to TRBJ1-1; D gene ambiguous. Germline loops: CDR1 SGHAT, CDR2 FQNNGV. The CDR3 length is 14 residues. The germline V and J ends were trimmed by 5 bases and 0 bases, with 10 bases remaining between them. CDR3 sequence (DNA): TGTGCCAGCAGCGCCCGACAAGTGAACACTGAAGCTTTCTTT. Residues: CASSARQVNTEAFF.

The rearrangement links TRBV11-3 to TRBJ2-3, with D possibly matching TRBD2 (6 bases). The V end was cut by 5 bases, the J end by 1 base, with 10 bases between. The CDR3 is made up of 14 amino acids. CDR1 SGHNT and CDR2 YENEEA come from the germline V gene. CDR3 DNA sequence: TGTGCCAGCAGCGCTAGCGTGGGCACAGATACGCAGTATTTT. Translating it yields CASSASVGTDTQYF.

V and J are TRBV24-1 and TRBJ1-1; possible D gene TRBD1, 5 bases. The V and J ends lost 3 bases and 5 bases respectively, with 15 bases between them. Germline CDR1 KGHDR, CDR2 SFDVKD. The CDR3 totals 15 residues. CDR3 in DNA: TGTGCCACCAGTGATAGGACCGGGACGGTTACTGAAGCTTTCTTT. Translating gives CATSDRTGTVTEAFF.

The V gene is TRBV28, the J gene TRBJ1-2; no clear D. V lost 3 bases to trimming and J lost 4 bases, with 6 bases between them. Germline lookup yields CDR1 MDHEN and CDR2 SYDVKM. The CDR3 sequence is 12 residues long. The CDR3 here is CASSFPSYGYTF. CDR3 bases: TGTGCCAGCAGTTTCCCCAGCTATGGCTACACCTTC.

The chain recombines TRBV12-3 or TRBV12-4 with TRBJ1-1; no clear D. V lost 3 bases, J lost 11 bases, and 13 bases lay in between. CDR3 size: 12 residues. Written as DNA, the CDR3 is TGTGCCAGCAGTTTGGGCCCGGGATTGGCTTTCTTT. Translation: CASSLGPGLAFF.

The V gene is TRBV6-5, the J gene TRBJ1-2; D is possibly TRBD1 (6 bases). V was pared by 4 bases and J by 3 bases, with 15 bases between. The germline V gene has CDR1 MNHEY and CDR2 SVGAGI. The CDR3 has 15 residues. DNA for the CDR3: TGTGCCAGCAGTTCCCGGGGGGCCGGGTACTATGGCTACACCTTC. Its translation is CASSSRGAGYYGYTF.

This sequence joins TRBV11-3 and TRBJ2-2; perhaps TRBD2 as D (5 bases). V was trimmed by 7 bases and J by 4 bases, leaving 10 bases between them. Germline CDR1 is SGHNT and CDR2 is YENEEA. This CDR3 has 13 amino acids. CDR3 residues: CASKRAGTGELFF. CDR3 nucleotides: TGTGCCAGCAAGAGGGCCGGCACCGGGGAGCTGTTTTTT.

V is TRBV7-2 and J is TRBJ2-2; 13 bases line up with TRBD2. The CDR3 has 16 amino acids. Trimming at V came to 5 bases and at J to 3 bases, leaving 3 bases not matched to a gene. Germline V gene data show CDR1 as SGHTA and CDR2 as FQGNSA. Here the CDR3 DNA reads TGTGCCAGCAGCCGGACTAGCGGGGGTTACACCGGGGAGCTGTTTTTT. This sequence encodes CASSRTSGGYTGELFF.

V gene TRBV7-2 combines with J gene TRBJ1-2; D not resolved. Trimming removed 5 bases from V and 7 bases from J, with 17 bases in between. CDR1 is SGHTA, CDR2 FQGNSA, per germline. The CDR3 loop spans 14 amino acids. The CDR3 protein is CASSHPLTGIGYTF. In DNA, the CDR3 is TGTGCCAGCAGCCACCCTCTGACTGGTATTGGCTACACCTTC.

This CDR3 reads CSAKAGNTEAFF. The CDR3 nucleotides read TGCAGCGCTAAAGCAGGGAACACTGAAGCTTTCTTT. The chain combines TRBV29-1 with TRBJ1-1, with D unclear. Germline CDR1 reads SQVTM; CDR2 reads ANQGSEA. V shed 7 bases and J shed 1 base, with 10 bases lying between them. CDR3 size: 12 residues. Looking up the rest from reference TRBV29-1 and TRBJ1-1 gives the full variable domain: SAVISQKPSRDICQRGTSLTIQCQVDSQVTMMFWYRQQPGQSLTLIATANQGSEATYESGFVIDKFPISRPNLTFSTLTVSNMSPEDSSIYLCSAKAGNTEAFFGQGTRLTVV.

This rearrangement joins TRBV6-6 to TRBJ1-2; D remains ambiguous. This CDR3 spans 14 amino acids. The germline V gene encodes CDR1 MNHNY and CDR2 SVGAGI (reference sequence). The V and J ends lost 0 bases and 5 bases respectively, with 10 bases between them. This CDR3 reads CASSYSAGIYGYTF. The DNA of the CDR3 is TGTGCCAGCAGTTACTCAGCGGGGATTTATGGCTACACCTTC.

The chain is built from TRBV5-1 and TRBJ2-2, with D hard to call. V lost 0 bases to trimming and J lost 4 bases, with 13 bases between them. CDR3 length: 16 residues. Germline V gene data show CDR1 as SGHRS and CDR2 as YFSETQ. CDR3 coding DNA: TGCGCCAGCAGCTTGGCCCCCCGACGATCCACCGGGGAGCTGTTTTTT. Protein: CASSLAPRRSTGELFF. Complete variable domain (other parts from reference TRBV5-1 and TRBJ2-2): KAGVTQTPRYLIKTRGQQVTLSCSPISGHRSVSWYQQTPGQGLQFLFEYFSETQRNKGNFPGRFSGRQFSNSRSEMNVSTLELGDSALYLCASSLAPRRSTGELFFGEGSRLTVL.

Details on this clone: Mismatch with germline at one junction end may stem from a read error. The V and J genes are TRBV4-1 and TRBJ1-1; no firm D call. This CDR3 comprises 15 residues. Germline V CDR1 and CDR2: MGHRA, YSYEKL. The CDR3 nucleotides are TGCGCCTGCAGCCGTCCGTCTAATCGGGACACTGAAGCTTTCTTT. Translating gives CACSRPSNRDTEAFF.

This chain uses TRBV28 with TRBJ2-7; the match to TRBD2 covers 8 bases. The CDR3 is made up of 14 amino acids. Trimming removed 6 bases from V and 2 bases from J; junction bases left unmatched: 6. Germline CDR1 MDHEN, CDR2 SYDVKM. DNA of the CDR3: TGTGCCAGCAGCCGGACTAGCAGGCCCTACGAGCAGTACTTC. This gives the protein CASSRTSRPYEQYF. The whole variable domain, remainder taken from reference TRBV28 and TRBJ2-7, is DVKVTQSSRYLVKRTGEKVFLECVQDMDHENMFWYRQDPGLGLRLIYFSYDVKMKEKGDIPEGYSVSREKKERFSLILESASTNQTSMYLCASSRTSRPYEQYFGPGTRLTVT.

Notes on this clone: At one end, the junction sequence differs from germline, possibly due to a read error. The gene calls are TRBV13 and TRBJ2-7; D assignment may be TRBD1 or TRBD2 (5 bases each). The CDR3 spans 17 residues. The V gene's germline CDR1 is PRHDT and CDR2 FYEKMQ (reference sequence). The CDR3 nucleotides are TGTGCCAGTAGCTCCCACGGCCTGGGGGAGTTATCCTACGAGCAGTACTTC. Protein sequence: CASSSHGLGELSYEQYF.

Written as DNA, the CDR3 is TGTGCCAGCAGCAATACCAGGGGAACAACCGGGGAGCTGTTTTTT. Its protein product is CASSNTRGTTGELFF. This rearrangement joins TRBV7-2 to TRBJ2-2, with D possibly TRBD1 on 6 matching bases. V lost 5 bases and J lost 5, with 15 bases in between. Germline CDR1 is SGHTA and CDR2 is FQGNSA. CDR3 size: 15 residues.

This sequence joins TRBV5-1 and TRBJ2-1; D ambiguous. V was shortened by 0 bases and J by 5 bases, with 18 bases between the two germline ends. This CDR3 has 17 residues. Germline CDR1 reads SGHRS; CDR2 reads YFSETQ. The CDR3 DNA sequence: TGCGCCAGCAGCTTGGGAGTGGGATTTGCTACCCACAATGAGCAGTTCTTC. Encoded protein: CASSLGVGFATHNEQFF.

This clone was detected once. J is TRBJ1-2 and V is TRBV5-1; the D is unclear. The V and J ends lost 0 bases and 5 bases respectively, with 14 bases between them. CDR3 length: 15 residues. The germline gives CDR1 SGHRS, CDR2 YFSETQ. DNA of the CDR3: TGCGCCAGCAGCTTGGAACGGGGTCTCGGGTATGGCTACACCTTC. Translating gives CASSLERGLGYGYTF.

Notes on this clone: Other DNA variants within this sample encode the same CDR3. The gene calls are TRBV2 and TRBJ1-1; D is possibly TRBD1 (6 bases). The germline V gene encodes CDR1 SNHLY and CDR2 FYNNEI. V lost 6 bases and J 0 bases, leaving 8 bases between the germline ends. There are 13 residues in the CDR3. Written as DNA, the CDR3 is TGTGCCAGCAGCGGACAGTTGAACACTGAAGCTTTCTTT. Translated: CASSGQLNTEAFF.

The rearrangement uses TRBV5-6 and TRBJ2-2; no definite D call. The V end was cut by 4 bases, the J end by 6 bases, with 7 bases between. Germline loops: CDR1 SGHDT, CDR2 YYEEEE. The CDR3 is made up of 12 amino acids. CDR3 residues: CASSHRAGELFF. CDR3 coding DNA: TGTGCCAGCAGCCATAGGGCCGGGGAGCTGTTTTTT.

The chain is built from TRBV9 and TRBJ2-1; D unresolved. V shed 3 bases and J shed 0 bases, with 10 bases lying between them. There are 15 residues in the CDR3. In germline, CDR1 is SGDLS, CDR2 YYNGEE. The CDR3 DNA is TGTGCCAGCAGCGCCCCGGGTAGCTCCTACAATGAGCAGTTCTTC. Translating gives CASSAPGSSYNEQFF.

The chain carries TRBV7-2 and TRBJ1-5; 8 positions match TRBD1. Per the germline V gene, CDR1 is SGHTA and CDR2 is FQGNSA. The CDR3 is 13 amino acids. Trimming at V came to 6 bases and at J to 7 bases, leaving 5 bases not matched to a gene. CDR3 nucleotide sequence: TGTGCCAGCAGTTACAGACAGGGGCAGCCCCAGCATTTT. Its translation is CASSYRQGQPQHF.

This chain joins TRBV18 and TRBJ1-2, with 7 bases that match TRBD1. V gave up 4 bases and J gave up 6 bases; unmatched junction bases: 14. Germline V gene sequence: CDR1 KGHSH, CDR2 LQKENI. The CDR3 is 16 residues long. CDR3 in DNA: TGTGCCAGCTCACTACAAGGTTCAGGGGGTGACCATGGCTACACCTTC. Amino acid sequence: CASSLQGSGGDHGYTF.